A single sample is the source of the 10 T cell receptor beta chains below, sequenced in a study of Graves' ophthalmopathy and Graves' hyperthyroidism. TCR beta CDR3 regions were amplified from RNA transcripts. RT-PCR in the first round used HTBI primers; a second-round multiplex PCR followed. TCRdb processed the multiplex PCR reads anew with MiXCR; each CDR3 protein has one entry. The sample carries 400,000 to 450,000 distinct CDR3 sequences, roughly 20% recorded once. Material: peripheral blood. The receptors here all came from a woman aged 18-29 years with stable Graves' hyperthyroidism.

This clonotype showed up many times. This chain links TRBV6-1 with TRBJ1-1; weak D call: TRBD1 (6 bases). The germline V gene has CDR1 MNHNS and CDR2 SASEGT. V lost 6 bases, J lost 6 bases, and 11 bases lay in between. This CDR3 contains 12 residues. CDR3 protein: CASSPPGAEAFF. As DNA, the CDR3 is TGTGCCAGCAGCCCTCCAGGGGCTGAAGCTTTCTTT.

This clonotype was observed at least ten times. For the CDR3, the DNA is TGCGCCAGCAGCCAGAGGGGGACAGCCGGCGCCACCGGGGAGCTGTTTTTT. This translates into CASSQRGTAGATGELFF. The V call is TRBV4-3, the J call TRBJ2-2; 7 bases are a match to TRBD1. The CDR3 is 17 residues long. V lost 3 bases, J lost 4 bases, and 11 bases stayed unmatched. The germline V gene has CDR1 LGHNA and CDR2 YSLEER.

This clonotype was counted at least ten times. The CDR3, as DNA: TGTGCCAGCAGTCGACTAGCTTCGGAGACCCAGTACTTC. It translates to CASSRLASETQYF. This chain joins TRBV12-3 or TRBV12-4 and TRBJ2-5; TRBD2 aligns across 7 bases. The CDR3 totals 13 residues. V lost 5 bases and J lost 5; bases outside the gene matches: 5.

This chain joins TRBV7-8 and TRBJ2-7; 9 bases are shared with TRBD2. Germline lookup yields CDR1 SGHVS and CDR2 FQNEAQ. This CDR3 region has 16 residues. V lost 1 base, J lost 7 bases, and 11 bases stayed unmatched. CDR3 coding DNA: TGTGCCAGCAGCTTAGATGCGGTAGCGGGGGATCAGGAGCAGTACTTC. Residues: CASSLDAVAGDQEQYF.

This clonotype was observed at least ten times. V and J are TRBV29-1 and TRBJ2-7; 13 nucleotides match TRBD2. The CDR3 consists of 12 residues. Trimming cost V 7 bases and J 5 bases; bases outside gene matches: 2. Looked up from germline, CDR1 is SQVTM and CDR2 is ANQGSEA. This chain's CDR3 is CSAGTSGNEQYF. CDR3 in DNA: TGCAGCGCGGGGACTAGCGGGAACGAGCAGTACTTC.

A few counts support this clonotype. J is TRBJ1-2 and V is TRBV6-1, with D tentatively TRBD1 (5 bases). V lost 4 bases, J lost 2 bases, and 8 bases lay in between. Per the germline V gene, CDR1 is MNHNS and CDR2 is SASEGT. The CDR3 is 13 amino acids. The CDR3 is CASSGGQNYGYTF. In DNA form, the CDR3 reads TGTGCCAGCAGTGGGGGCCAAAACTATGGCTACACCTTC.

This clonotype has a handful of counts. The gene calls are TRBV18 and TRBJ1-2, with a weak D call TRBD1 (5 bases). V was cut by 6 bases and J by 0 bases, with 8 bases left in between. Germline CDR1 reads KGHSH; CDR2 reads LQKENI. The CDR3 has 13 amino acids. This CDR3 is CASSQGANYGYTF. CDR3 bases: TGTGCCAGCTCTCAAGGGGCTAACTATGGCTACACCTTC.

This clonotype has just a few counts. Because the CDR3 is missing its conserved closing phenylalanine or tryptophan, this is likely a read error. It is unclear where the CDR3 begins or ends on the DNA, so no DNA is shown, and the CDR3 is as TCRdb lists it. V and J are TRBV5-5 and TRBJ2-7; whether TRBD2, the table's D call, matches the DNA was not checked. Germline assignment: CDR1 SGHKS and CDR2 YYEKEE (reference sequence). The CDR3 spans 11 amino acids, including both terminal residues. CDR3 region: CASSKKTGLAG.

The chain recombines TRBV6-5 with TRBJ2-7; TRBD1 aligns across 9 bases. There are 15 residues in the CDR3. Germline V gives CDR1 MNHEY, CDR2 SVGAGI. Trimming removed 2 bases from V and 3 bases from J; junction bases left unmatched: 5. CDR3 residues: CASSYLGTGNYEQYF. The CDR3 DNA follows: TGTGCCAGCAGTTACCTAGGGACAGGGAACTACGAGCAGTACTTC.

This chain links TRBV11-2 with TRBJ2-7, with TRBD1 matching 8 bases. Germline CDR1 SGHAT, CDR2 FQNNGV. Trimming removed 8 bases from V and 2 bases from J; junction bases left unmatched: 17. The CDR3 covers 17 residues. CDR3 region: CASSGWGQAMTTYEQYF. The CDR3 DNA sequence: TGTGCCAGCTCGGGTTGGGGACAGGCTATGACGACCTACGAGCAGTACTTC.